This T cell receptor (beta chain) was captured by sequencing in a study of CD8 T cells in Susac syndrome. Trimming removed 0 bases from V and 5 bases from J, with 16 bases in between. This CDR3 is 15 amino acids long. Germline V gives CDR1 GTSNPN, CDR2 SVGIG (reference sequence). RNA in amounts of roughly 0.5 to 1 ug was reverse transcribed with random hexamers. TCRdb re-called the immunoSEQ multiplex PCR reads through MiXCR, storing one row per CDR3 protein. The sample has approximately 190,000 distinct CDR3 sequences; 95% are singletons. The recently defined diagnostic criteria for definite or probable disease were met by the Susac syndrome patients. The CD8+ and CD4+ T cells were isolated magnetically using a negative isolation approach, whereas the TEMRA cells were enriched by FACS.

The sequenced sample was CD4+ T cells from PBMCs. The sequence was obtained from a human donor with Susac syndrome. This chain joins TRBV30 and TRBJ2-5, with D perhaps matching TRBD1 or TRBD2 (6 bases each). The CDR3 region is CAWSVQRGAGETQYF. CDR3 in DNA: TGTGCCTGGAGTGTACAGAGGGGGGCCGGGGAGACCCAGTACTTC. Full variable domain (remainder filled in from reference TRBV30 and TRBJ2-5): SQTIHQWPATLVQPVGSPLSLECTVEGTSNPNLYWYRQAAGRGLQLLFYSVGIGQISSEVPQNLSASRPQDRQFILSSKKLLLSDSGFYLCAWSVQRGAGETQYFGPGTRLLVL.